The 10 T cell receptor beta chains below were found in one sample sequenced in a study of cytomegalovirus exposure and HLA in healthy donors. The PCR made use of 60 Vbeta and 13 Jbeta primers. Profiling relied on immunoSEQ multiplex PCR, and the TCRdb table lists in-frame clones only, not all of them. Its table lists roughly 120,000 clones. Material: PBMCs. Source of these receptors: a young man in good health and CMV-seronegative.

The CDR3 coding sequence is TGTGCCAGCAGTGAAATTAGCGGGGCCACAGATACGCAGTATTTT. This codes for CASSEISGATDTQYF. This chain connects TRBV6-4 to TRBJ2-3, with 8 bases that match TRBD2. Germline-derived CDR1 and CDR2 are MRHNA and SNTAGT. The CDR3 is made up of 15 amino acids. Trimming removed 3 bases from V and 2 bases from J; junction bases left unmatched: 4.

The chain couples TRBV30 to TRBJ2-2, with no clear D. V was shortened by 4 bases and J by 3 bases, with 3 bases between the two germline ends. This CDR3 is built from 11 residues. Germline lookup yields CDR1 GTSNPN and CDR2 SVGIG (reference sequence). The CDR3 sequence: CAWTYTGELFF. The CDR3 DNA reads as TGTGCCTGGACTTACACCGGGGAGCTGTTTTTT.

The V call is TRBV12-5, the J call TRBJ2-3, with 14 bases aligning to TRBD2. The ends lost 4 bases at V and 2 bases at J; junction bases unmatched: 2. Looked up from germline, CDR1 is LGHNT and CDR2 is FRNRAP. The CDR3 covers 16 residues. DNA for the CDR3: TGTGCTAGTGGTTGGGGACTAGCGGGAGACACAGATACGCAGTATTTT. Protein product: CASGWGLAGDTDTQYF. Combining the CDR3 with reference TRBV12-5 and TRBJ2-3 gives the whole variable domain DARVTQTPRHKVTEMGQEVTMRCQPILGHNTVFWYRQTMMQGLELLAYFRNRAPLDDSGMPKDRFSAEMPDATLATLKIQPSEPRDSAVYFCASGWGLAGDTDTQYFGPGTRLTVL.

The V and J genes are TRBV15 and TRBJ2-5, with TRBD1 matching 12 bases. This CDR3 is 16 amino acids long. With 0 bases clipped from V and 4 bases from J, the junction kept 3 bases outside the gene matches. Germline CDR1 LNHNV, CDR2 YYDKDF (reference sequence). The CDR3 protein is CATSRDRDRGRETQYF. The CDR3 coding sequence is TGTGCCACCAGCAGAGATCGGGACAGGGGGCGAGAGACCCAGTACTTC.

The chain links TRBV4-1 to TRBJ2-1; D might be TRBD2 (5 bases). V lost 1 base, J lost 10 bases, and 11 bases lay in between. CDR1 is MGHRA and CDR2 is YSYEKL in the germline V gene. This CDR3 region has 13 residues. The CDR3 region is CASSQARVGEQFF. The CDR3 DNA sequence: TGCGCCAGCAGCCAAGCGAGGGTGGGCGAGCAGTTCTTC.

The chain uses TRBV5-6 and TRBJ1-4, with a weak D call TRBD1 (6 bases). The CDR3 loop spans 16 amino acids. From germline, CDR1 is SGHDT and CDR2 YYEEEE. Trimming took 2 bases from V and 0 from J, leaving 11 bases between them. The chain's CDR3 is CASSLSDSTTNEKLFF. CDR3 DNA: TGTGCCAGCAGCTTATCGGACAGTACAACTAATGAAAAACTGTTTTTT. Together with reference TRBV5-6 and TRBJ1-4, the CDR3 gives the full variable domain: DAGVTQSPTHLIKTRGQQVTLRCSPKSGHDTVSWYQQALGQGPQFIFQYYEEEERQRGNFPDRFSGHQFPNYSSELNVNALLLGDSALYLCASSLSDSTTNEKLFFGSGTQLSVL.

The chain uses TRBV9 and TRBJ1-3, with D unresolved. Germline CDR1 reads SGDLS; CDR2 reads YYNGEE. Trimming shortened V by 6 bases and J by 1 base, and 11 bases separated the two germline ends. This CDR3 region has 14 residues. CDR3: CASNSPGSGNTIYF. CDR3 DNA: TGTGCCAGCAACTCCCCGGGGTCTGGAAACACCATATATTTT.

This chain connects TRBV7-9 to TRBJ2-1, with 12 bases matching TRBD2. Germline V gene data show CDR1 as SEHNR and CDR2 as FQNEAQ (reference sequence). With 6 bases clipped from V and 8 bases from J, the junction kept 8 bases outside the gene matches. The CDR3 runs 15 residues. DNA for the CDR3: TGTGCCAGCAGACTAGCGGGAGGCCTAGGGGATGAGCAGTTCTTC. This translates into CASRLAGGLGDEQFF.

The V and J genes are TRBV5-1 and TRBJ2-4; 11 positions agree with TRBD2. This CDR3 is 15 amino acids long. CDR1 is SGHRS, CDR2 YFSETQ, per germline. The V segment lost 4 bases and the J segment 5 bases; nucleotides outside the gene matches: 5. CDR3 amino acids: CASSRATSGENIQYF. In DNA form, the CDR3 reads TGCGCCAGCAGCCGTGCGACTAGCGGGGAAAACATTCAGTACTTC.

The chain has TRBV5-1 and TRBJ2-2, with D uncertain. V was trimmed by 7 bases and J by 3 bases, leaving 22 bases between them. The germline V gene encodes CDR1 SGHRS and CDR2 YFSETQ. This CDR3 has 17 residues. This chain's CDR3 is CASLDTVRIGDTGELFF. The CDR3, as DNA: TGCGCCAGCCTTGACACGGTACGCATTGGCGACACCGGGGAGCTGTTTTTT.